This T cell receptor beta chain is from a study of early T cells in non-severe SARS-CoV-2 infection. The overall study: Sequencing of unsorted whole blood was done on bulk RNA, leaving chains unpaired.

As part of library construction, unique molecular identifiers were attached to individual cDNA molecules. TCRdb called the 5' RACE reads again in MiXCR, with one record for every CDR3 protein. The sample carries about 100,000 distinct CDR3 sequences, 13% recorded once. Study-level findings and limits: VDJdb-based matching was biased toward anti-spike CD8 responses and missed private and CD4 specificities.

The sample holds a few counts of this clonotype. No antigen is known for it. Per the germline V gene, CDR1 is MDHEN and CDR2 is SYDVKM. V was clipped by 4 bases and J by 4 bases, with 20 bases between them. The CDR3 is 16 amino acids. The rearrangement uses TRBV28 and TRBJ2-7, with D perhaps TRBD1 (6 bases). The sequenced sample consisted of whole blood. The clonotype was recovered from an adult who was a healthcare worker with PCR-confirmed SARS-CoV-2 infection or an uninfected control (not recorded which). Written as DNA, the CDR3 is TGTGCCAGCAGTTCAATCCCCTCGACAGGAGAATACGAGCAGTACTTC. This sequence encodes CASSSIPSTGEYEQYF.